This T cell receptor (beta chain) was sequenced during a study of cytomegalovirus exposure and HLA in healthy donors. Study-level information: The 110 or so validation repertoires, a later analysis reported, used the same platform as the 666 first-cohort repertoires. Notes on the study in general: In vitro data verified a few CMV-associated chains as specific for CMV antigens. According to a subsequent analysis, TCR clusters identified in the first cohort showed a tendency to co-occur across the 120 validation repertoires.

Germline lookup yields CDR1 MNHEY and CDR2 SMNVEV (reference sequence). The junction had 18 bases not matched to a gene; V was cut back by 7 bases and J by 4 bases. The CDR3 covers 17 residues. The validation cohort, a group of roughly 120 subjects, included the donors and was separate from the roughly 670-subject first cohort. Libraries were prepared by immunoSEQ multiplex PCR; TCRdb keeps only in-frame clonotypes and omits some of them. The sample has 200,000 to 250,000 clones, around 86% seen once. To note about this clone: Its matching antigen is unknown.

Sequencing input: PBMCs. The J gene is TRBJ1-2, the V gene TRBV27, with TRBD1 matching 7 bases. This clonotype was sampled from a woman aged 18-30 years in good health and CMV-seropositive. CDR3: CASTSYLRRAGGYGYTF. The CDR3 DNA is TGTGCCAGCACCTCTTATTTACGCAGGGCAGGGGGCTATGGCTACACCTTC.